This TCR beta chain is drawn from a study of blood T cell repertoires in COVID-19. Study at large: From T cells, B-cell-depleted T cells, or PBMCs came the material, which was cDNA or gDNA.

Clones were sequenced by immunoSEQ multiplex PCR, and TCRdb holds only the in-frame ones, with some missing. Of 95,000 or so clones in the sample, roughly four fifths are singletons; the top ten hold 24%. There are 16 residues in the CDR3. V dropped 2 bases and J dropped 1 base, with 11 bases sitting between them. Germline-derived CDR1 and CDR2 are MNHNY and SVGAGI (reference sequence). Material: peripheral blood. V usage is TRBV6-6 and J usage is TRBJ2-2, with D perhaps TRBD1 (6 bases). The receptor was derived from a human donor in a cohort sampled during active COVID-19. This CDR3 is CASSYTGRGNTGELFF. CDR3 bases: TGTGCCAGCAGTTACACTGGCAGGGGGAACACCGGGGAGCTGTTTTTT.